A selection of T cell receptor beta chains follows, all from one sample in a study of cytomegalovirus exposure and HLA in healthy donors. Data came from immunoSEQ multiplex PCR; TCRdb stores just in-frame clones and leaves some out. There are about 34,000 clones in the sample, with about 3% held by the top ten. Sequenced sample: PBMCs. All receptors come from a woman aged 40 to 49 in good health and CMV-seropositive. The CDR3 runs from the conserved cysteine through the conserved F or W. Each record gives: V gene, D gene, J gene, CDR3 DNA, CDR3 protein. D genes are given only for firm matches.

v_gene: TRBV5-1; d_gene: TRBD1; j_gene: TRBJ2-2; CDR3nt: TGCGCCAGCAGAAGCCAGGGGGCCAACACCGGGGAGCTGTTTTTT; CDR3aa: CASRSQGANTGELFF
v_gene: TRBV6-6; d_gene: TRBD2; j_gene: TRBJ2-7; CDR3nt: TGTGCCAGCCGGACTAGCGGCTCCTACGAGCAGTACTTC; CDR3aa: CASRTSGSYEQYF
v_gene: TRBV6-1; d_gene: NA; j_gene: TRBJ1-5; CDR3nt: TGTGCCAGCAGTGACCAGGGGTTGCGGCCCCAGCATTTT; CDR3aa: CASSDQGLRPQHF
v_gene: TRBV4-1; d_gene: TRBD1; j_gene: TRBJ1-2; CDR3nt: TGCGCCAGCAGCCAAATAGGCCTGGGACAGGGGGATCATGGCTACACCTTC; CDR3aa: CASSQIGLGQGDHGYTF
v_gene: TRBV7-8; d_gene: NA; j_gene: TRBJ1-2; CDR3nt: TGTGCCAGCACCCAAAGAGGGACTGACTATGGCTACACCTTC; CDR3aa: CASTQRGTDYGYTF
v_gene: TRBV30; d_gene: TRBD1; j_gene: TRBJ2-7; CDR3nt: TGTGCCTGGAGTAGACCCGGGACAGGGTTTACCTACGAGCAGTACTTC; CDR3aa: CAWSRPGTGFTYEQYF
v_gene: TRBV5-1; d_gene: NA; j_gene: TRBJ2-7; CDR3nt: TGCGCCTCAAGTATACAGGGCGCCGAGCAGTACTTC; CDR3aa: CASSIQGAEQYF
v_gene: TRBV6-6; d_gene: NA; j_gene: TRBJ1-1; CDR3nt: TGTGCCAGCAGTTACGGTGGGGCTACCAACACTGAAGCTTTCTTT; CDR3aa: CASSYGGATNTEAFF
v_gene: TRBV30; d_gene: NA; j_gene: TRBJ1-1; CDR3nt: TGTGCCTGGAGCCCGGGCACTGAAGCTTTCTTT; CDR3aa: CAWSPGTEAFF
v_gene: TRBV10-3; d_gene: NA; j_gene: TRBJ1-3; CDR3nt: TGTGCCATCAGTGGCTACAGGGACACCATATATTTT; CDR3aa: CAISGYRDTIYF
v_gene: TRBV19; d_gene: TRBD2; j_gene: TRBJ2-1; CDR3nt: TGTGCCAGTAGTACTCCGGGACTAGCGTTTGGGCAGTTCTTC; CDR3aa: CASSTPGLAFGQFF
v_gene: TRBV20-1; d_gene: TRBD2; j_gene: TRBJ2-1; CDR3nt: TGCAGTGCTGGGGGGGACAATGAGCAGTTCTTC; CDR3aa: CSAGGDNEQFF
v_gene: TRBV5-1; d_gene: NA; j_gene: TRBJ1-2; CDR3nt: TGCGCCAGCAGCTCGCCGGACGGGGCTAACTATGGCTACACCTTC; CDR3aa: CASSSPDGANYGYTF
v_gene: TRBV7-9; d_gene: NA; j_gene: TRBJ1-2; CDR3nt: TGTGCCAGCACCTTAGCCCTCGGGAGAGGCTACACCTTC; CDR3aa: CASTLALGRGYTF
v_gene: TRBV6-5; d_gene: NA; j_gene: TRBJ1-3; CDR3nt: TGTGCCAGCAGCTGGACACTTACTGGAAACACCATATATTTT; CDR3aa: CASSWTLTGNTIYF
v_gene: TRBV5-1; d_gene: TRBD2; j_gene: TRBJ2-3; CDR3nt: TGCGCCAGCAGCTTAAGAGCGGGAGGGGGAGATACGCAGTATTTT; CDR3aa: CASSLRAGGGDTQYF
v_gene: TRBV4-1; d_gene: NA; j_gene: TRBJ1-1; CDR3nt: TGCGCCAGCAGCCACCCCTTGATCGTGGCCGCGGGAGGGGCTTTCTTT; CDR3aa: CASSHPLIVAAGGAFF
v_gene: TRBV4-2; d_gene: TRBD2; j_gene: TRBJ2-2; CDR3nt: TGTGCCAGCAGCCCCCGGACTAGCGGAGGGGGGGAGCTGTTTTTT; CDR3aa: CASSPRTSGGGELFF
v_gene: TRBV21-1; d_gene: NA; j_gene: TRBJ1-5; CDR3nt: TGTGCCAGCAGCAGTTCCGGGATCCGTTCGTCCAGCAATCAGCCCCAGCATTTT; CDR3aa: CASSSSGIRSSSNQPQHF
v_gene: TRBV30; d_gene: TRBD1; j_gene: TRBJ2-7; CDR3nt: TGTGCCTGGAGTATAAAAGGGGGCTCCCCCTACGAGCAGTACTTC; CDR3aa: CAWSIKGGSPYEQYF
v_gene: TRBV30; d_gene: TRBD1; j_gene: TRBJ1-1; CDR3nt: TGTGCCTGGACTGGACAGGGAGGGATGAACACTGAAGCTTTCTTT; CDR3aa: CAWTGQGGMNTEAFF
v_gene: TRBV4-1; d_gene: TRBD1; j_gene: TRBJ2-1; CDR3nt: TGCGCCAGCAGCGAAAGCCTTGGACAGGGATCGAATGAGCAGTTCTTC; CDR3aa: CASSESLGQGSNEQFF